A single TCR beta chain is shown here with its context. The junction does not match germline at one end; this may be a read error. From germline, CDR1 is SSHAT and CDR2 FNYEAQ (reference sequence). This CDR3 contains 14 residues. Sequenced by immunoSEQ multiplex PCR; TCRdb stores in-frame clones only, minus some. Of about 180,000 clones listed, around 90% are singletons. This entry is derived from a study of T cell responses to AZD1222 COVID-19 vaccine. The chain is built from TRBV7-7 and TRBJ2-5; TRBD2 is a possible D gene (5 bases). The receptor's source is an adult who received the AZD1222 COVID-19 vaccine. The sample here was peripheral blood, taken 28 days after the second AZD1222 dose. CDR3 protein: CASSLGLAGETQYF. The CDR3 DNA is TGTGCTAGCAGCTTAGGGCTAGCCGGAGAGACCCAGTACTTC.